Shown below are 2 T cell receptor beta chains from a single sample sequenced in a study of blood T cell repertoires in COVID-19 (TCRdb year 2020). Library construction relied on the immunoSEQ multiplex PCR assay. The table comes from immuneACCESS by way of TCRdb, which keeps in-frame sequences with V and J called. Part of the clones is missing from these tables; in studies checked, under half for an unresolved V gene and the rest for unknown reasons. In all, the sample holds roughly 250,000 clones, and under 90% of those were seen once. About 2.9% of the sample rests with the top ten. The material sequenced was peripheral blood. All receptors come from a woman aged 55-70 years with active or convalescent COVID-19.

The J gene is TRBJ1-1, the V gene TRBV30, with 7 bases aligning to TRBD1. The CDR3 is 12 residues long. With 1 base clipped from V and 8 bases from J, the junction kept 4 bases outside the gene matches. Germline V gives CDR1 GTSNPN, CDR2 SVGIG (reference sequence). Here the CDR3 DNA reads TGTGCCTGGAGTGCCGACAGGGTCGAAGCTTTCTTT. Its translation: CAWSADRVEAFF. The full variable domain, in which reference TRBV30 and TRBJ1-1 provide the parts outside the CDR3, is SQTIHQWPATLVQPVGSPLSLECTVEGTSNPNLYWYRQAAGRGLQLLFYSVGIGQISSEVPQNLSASRPQDRQFILSSKKLLLSDSGFYLCAWSADRVEAFFGQGTRLTVV.

A remark on this clone: One junction end does not reproduce the germline sequence, and a read error may be involved. The rearrangement joins TRBV7-2 to TRBJ1-2, with 9 bases matching TRBD1. The CDR3 runs to 13 residues. From germline, CDR1 is SGHTA and CDR2 FQGNSA. This CDR3 reads CASSLGQGGGLVF. Here the CDR3 DNA reads TGTGCCAGCAGCTTGGGACAGGGCGGCGGACTAGTCTTC.